This TCR beta chain was sequenced for a study of shared clonotypes between healthy human individuals. Clones were sequenced by immunoSEQ multiplex PCR, and TCRdb holds only the in-frame ones, with some missing. The table has just over 2,000,000 clones, around 96% seen once. The CDR3 loop spans 14 amino acids. The germline gives CDR1 SQVTM, CDR2 ANQGSEA. Trimming stripped 1 base from V and 2 bases from J, with 6 bases between. Naive CD8 cells lacked CD45RO and underwent positive selection for CCR7, leaving out terminally differentiated effector memory CD45RA+ cells. The gene calls are TRBV29-1 and TRBJ2-6, with a possible D match to TRBD2 (6 bases). The clonotype comes from a man aged 18 to 30 in good health. The sample taken for sequencing was naive CD8+ T cells sorted from blood. CDR3 sequence: CSVEGGAGANVLTF. CDR3 DNA sequence: TGCAGCGTTGAAGGCGGGGCTGGGGCCAACGTCCTGACTTTC.